A selection of T cell receptor beta chains follows, all from one sample in a study of cytomegalovirus exposure and HLA in healthy donors. Sequencing was performed with immunoSEQ multiplex PCR; in TCRdb, only in-frame clones are kept and a portion is missing. The data hold 55,000 to 80,000 clones, with roughly 96% observed a single time. Sequencing input: PBMCs. Receptors were obtained from a man between 18 and 29 years old in good health and CMV-seronegative. CDR3s include the opening cysteine and the closing phenylalanine or tryptophan.

>TRBJ2-7|TRBV5-1
CASSLSGGAYEQYF
>TRBJ2-1|TRBV27
CASEGVLDNEQFF
>TRBJ2-4|TRBV10-1
CASSPGLAGPRAKNIQYF
>TRBJ1-1|TRBV12-2
CASRANSGTEAFF
>TRBJ1-1|TRBV7-9
CASAPAGGTEAFF
>TRBJ2-5|TRBV15
CATLGSQETQYF
>TRBJ1-5|TRBV4-1
CASSQSEGQPQHF
>TRBJ1-2|TRBV28
CASSFVEGAKLGYTF
>TRBJ2-1|TRBV6-6
CASTDRVNEQFF
>TRBJ1-1|TRBV6-5
CASTLTGNTEAFF
>TRBJ2-2|TRBV6-1
CASSEARGATGELFF
>TRBJ1-4|TRBV19
CASSPRDRAYNEKLFF
>TRBJ1-4|TRBV9
CASSLDINEKLFF
>TRBJ2-5|TRBV7-2
CASSLVGGEGETQYF
>TRBJ2-2|TRBV21-1
CASSKEKDRYTGELFF
>TRBJ1-2|TRBV5-4
CASSLESAGNYGYTF
>TRBJ2-1|TRBV10-3
CAISEGQNSYNEQFF
>TRBJ1-3|TRBV5-4
CASSLGGSGNTIYF
>TRBJ2-3|TRBV2
CASSVGSVADTQYF
>TRBJ2-7|TRBV5-4
CASSLYRTGGGYEQYF
>TRBJ2-5|TRBV20-1
CSASYETQYF
>TRBJ1-1|TRBV14
CASSPKRQLLNTEAFF
>TRBJ1-2|TRBV27
CASSFGGNGYTF
>TRBJ2-7|TRBV30
CAWTGGVEQYF
>TRBJ1-5|TRBV4-1
CASSPVASASPQHF
>TRBJ1-3|TRBV28
CASSPHRGYEGSGNTIYF
>TRBJ1-2|TRBV28
CASNRAGIYGYTF
>TRBJ2-1|TRBV2
CASSLGLINEQFF
>TRBJ1-6|TRBV30
CAWSVLGTGRNSPLHF
>TRBJ2-1|TRBV19
CASSSGLHNEQFF
>TRBJ1-3|TRBV28
CASSLPGLGNTIYF